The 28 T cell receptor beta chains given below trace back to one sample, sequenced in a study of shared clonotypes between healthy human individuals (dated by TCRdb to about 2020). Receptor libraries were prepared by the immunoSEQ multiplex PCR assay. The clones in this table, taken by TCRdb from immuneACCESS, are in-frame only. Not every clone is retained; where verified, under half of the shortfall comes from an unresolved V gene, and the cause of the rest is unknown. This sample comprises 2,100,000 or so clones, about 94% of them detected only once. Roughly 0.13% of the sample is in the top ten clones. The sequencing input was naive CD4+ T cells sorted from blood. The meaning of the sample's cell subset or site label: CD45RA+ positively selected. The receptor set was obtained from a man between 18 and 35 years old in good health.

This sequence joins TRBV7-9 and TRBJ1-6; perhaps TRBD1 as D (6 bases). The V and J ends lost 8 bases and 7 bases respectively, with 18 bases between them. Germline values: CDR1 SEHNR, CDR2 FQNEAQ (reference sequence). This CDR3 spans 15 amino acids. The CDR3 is CASLGGGTPNSPLHF. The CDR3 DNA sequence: TGTGCCAGCTTAGGGGGAGGGACCCCCAATTCACCCCTCCACTTT.

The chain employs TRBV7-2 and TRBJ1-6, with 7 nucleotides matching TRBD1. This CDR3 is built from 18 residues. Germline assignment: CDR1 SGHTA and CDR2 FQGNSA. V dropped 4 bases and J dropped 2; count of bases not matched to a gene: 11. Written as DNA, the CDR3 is TGTGCCAGCAGCTCACCCCGACAGGGTGGGACCTATAATTCACCCCTCCACTTT. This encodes CASSSPRQGGTYNSPLHF.

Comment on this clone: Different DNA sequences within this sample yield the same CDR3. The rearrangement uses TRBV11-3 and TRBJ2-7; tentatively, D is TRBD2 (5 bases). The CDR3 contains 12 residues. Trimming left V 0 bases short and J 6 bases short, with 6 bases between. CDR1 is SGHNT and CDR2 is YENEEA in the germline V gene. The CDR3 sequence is CASSLDRGEQYF. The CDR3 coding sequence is TGTGCCAGCAGCTTAGATCGGGGCGAGCAGTACTTC.

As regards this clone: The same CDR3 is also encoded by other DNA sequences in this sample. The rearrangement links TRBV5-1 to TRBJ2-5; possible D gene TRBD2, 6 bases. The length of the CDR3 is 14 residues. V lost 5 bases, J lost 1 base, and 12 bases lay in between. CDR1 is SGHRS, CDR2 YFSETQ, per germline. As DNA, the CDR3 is TGCGCCAGCAGTTCGACTAGTGTCCAAGAGACCCAGTACTTC. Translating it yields CASSSTSVQETQYF.

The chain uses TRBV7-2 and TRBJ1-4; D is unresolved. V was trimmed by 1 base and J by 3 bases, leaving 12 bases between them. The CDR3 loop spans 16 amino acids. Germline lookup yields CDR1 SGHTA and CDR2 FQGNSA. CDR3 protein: CASSLDLAIPNEKLFF. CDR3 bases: TGTGCCAGCAGCTTAGATCTTGCGATCCCTAATGAAAAACTGTTTTTT.

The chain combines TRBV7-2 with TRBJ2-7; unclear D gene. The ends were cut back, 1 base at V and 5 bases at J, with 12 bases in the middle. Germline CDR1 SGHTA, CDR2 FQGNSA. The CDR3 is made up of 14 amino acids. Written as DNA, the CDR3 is TGTGCCAGCAGCTTAGTAACGTCCCTGGACGAGCAGTACTTC. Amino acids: CASSLVTSLDEQYF.

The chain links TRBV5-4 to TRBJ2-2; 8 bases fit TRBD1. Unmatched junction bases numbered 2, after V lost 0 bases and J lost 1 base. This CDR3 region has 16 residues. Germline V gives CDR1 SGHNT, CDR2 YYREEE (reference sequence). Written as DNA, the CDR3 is TGTGCCAGCAGCTTGGCCGGGACAGGGAACACCGGGGAGCTGTTTTTT. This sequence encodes CASSLAGTGNTGELFF.

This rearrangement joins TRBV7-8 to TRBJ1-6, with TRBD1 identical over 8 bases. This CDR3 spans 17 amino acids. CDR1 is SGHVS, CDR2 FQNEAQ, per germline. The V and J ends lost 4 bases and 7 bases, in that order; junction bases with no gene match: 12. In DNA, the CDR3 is TGTGCCAGCAGCTCCAACTTATGGACAGGGCAGAATTCACCCCTCCACTTT. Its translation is CASSSNLWTGQNSPLHF. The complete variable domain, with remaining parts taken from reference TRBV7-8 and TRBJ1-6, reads GAGVSQSPRYKVAKRGQDVALRCDPISGHVSLFWYQQALGQGPEFLTYFQNEAQLDKSGLPSDRFFAERPEGSVSTLKIQRTQQEDSAVYLCASSSNLWTGQNSPLHFGNGTRLTVT.

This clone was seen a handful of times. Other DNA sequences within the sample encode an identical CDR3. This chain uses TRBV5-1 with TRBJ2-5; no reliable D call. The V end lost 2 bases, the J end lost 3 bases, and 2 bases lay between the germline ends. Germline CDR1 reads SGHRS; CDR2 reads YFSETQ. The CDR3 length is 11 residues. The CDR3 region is CASSFKETQYF. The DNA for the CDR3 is TGCGCCAGCAGCTTTAAAGAGACCCAGTACTTC.

CDR3: CASSYRVPGSGNTIYF. CDR3 DNA sequence: TGTGCCAGCAGTTACCGGGTCCCAGGCTCTGGAAACACCATATATTTT. The chain carries TRBV6-5 and TRBJ1-3; D remains ambiguous. The germline gives CDR1 MNHEY, CDR2 SVGAGI. V was shortened by 2 bases and J by 0 bases, with 11 bases between the two germline ends. CDR3 length equals 16 residues.

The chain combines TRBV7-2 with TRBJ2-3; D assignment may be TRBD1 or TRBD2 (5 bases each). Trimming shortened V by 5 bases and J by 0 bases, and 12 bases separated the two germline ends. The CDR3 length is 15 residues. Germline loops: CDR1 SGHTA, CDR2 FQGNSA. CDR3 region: CASSRGASSTDTQYF. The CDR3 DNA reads TGTGCCAGCAGCAGAGGGGCCTCCAGCACAGATACGCAGTATTTT.

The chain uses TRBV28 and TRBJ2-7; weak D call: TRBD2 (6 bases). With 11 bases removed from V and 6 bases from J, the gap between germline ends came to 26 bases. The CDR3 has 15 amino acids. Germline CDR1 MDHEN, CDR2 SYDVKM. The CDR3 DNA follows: TGTGCCTCTAGTTCTGGGGGGACCGTTTGGTCCGAGCAGTACTTC. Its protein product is CASSSGGTVWSEQYF.

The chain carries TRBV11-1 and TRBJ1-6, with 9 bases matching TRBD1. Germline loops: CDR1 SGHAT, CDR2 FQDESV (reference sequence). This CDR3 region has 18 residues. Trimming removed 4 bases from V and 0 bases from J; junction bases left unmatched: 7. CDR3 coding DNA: TGTGCCAGCAGCTCCGCGACGACAGGGGGCTCCTATAATTCACCCCTCCACTTT. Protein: CASSSATTGGSYNSPLHF.

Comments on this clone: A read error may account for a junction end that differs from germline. In DNA, the CDR3 is TGCAGTGCTAACGGCGGGACAGGGTCGATCTTC. Translating it yields CSANGGTGSIF. The rearrangement uses TRBV20-1 and TRBJ2-7, with 9 positions matching TRBD1. There are 11 residues in the CDR3. Per the germline V gene, CDR1 is DFQATT and CDR2 is SNEGSKA (reference sequence).

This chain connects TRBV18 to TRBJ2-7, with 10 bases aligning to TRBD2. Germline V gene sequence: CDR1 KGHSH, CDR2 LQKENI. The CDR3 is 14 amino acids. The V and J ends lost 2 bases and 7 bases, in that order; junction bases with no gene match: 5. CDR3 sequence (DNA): TGTGCCAGCTCACCAGCGGAACTAGCGGGAGAGCAGTACTTC. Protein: CASSPAELAGEQYF. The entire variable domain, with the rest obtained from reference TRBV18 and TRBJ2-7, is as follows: NAGVMQNPRHLVRRRGQEARLRCSPMKGHSHVYWYRQLPEEGLKFMVYLQKENIIDESGMPKERFSAEFPKEGPSILRIQQVVRGDSAAYFCASSPAELAGEQYFGPGTRLTVT.

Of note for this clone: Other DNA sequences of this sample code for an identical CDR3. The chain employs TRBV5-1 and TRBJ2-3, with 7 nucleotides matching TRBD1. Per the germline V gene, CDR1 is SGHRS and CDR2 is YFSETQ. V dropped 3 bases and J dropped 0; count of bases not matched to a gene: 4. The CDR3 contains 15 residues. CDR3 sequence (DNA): TGCGCCAGCAGCTCGGGACAGCCTAGCACAGATACGCAGTATTTT. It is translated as CASSSGQPSTDTQYF.

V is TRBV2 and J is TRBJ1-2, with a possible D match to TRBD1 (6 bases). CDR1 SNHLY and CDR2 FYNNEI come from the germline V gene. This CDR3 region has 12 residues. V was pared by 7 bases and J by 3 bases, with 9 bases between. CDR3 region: CASTGTYYGYTF. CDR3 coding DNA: TGTGCCAGCACCGGGACATACTATGGCTACACCTTC.

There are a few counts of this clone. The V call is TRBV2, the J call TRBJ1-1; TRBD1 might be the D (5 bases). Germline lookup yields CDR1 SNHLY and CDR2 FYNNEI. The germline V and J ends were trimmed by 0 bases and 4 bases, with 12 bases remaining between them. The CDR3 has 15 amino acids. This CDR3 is CASSEALGGSTEAFF. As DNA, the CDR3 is TGTGCCAGCAGTGAAGCGCTCGGGGGGAGCACTGAAGCTTTCTTT. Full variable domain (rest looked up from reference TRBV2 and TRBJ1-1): EPEVTQTPSHQVTQMGQEVILRCVPISNHLYFYWYRQILGQKVEFLVSFYNNEISEKSEIFDDQFSVERPDGSNFTLKIRSTKLEDSAMYFCASSEALGGSTEAFFGQGTRLTVV.

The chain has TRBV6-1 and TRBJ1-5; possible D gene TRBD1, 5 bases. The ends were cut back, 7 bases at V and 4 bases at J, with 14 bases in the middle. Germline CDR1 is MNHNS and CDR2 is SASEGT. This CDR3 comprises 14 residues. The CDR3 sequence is CASTPRGGNQPQHF. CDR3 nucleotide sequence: TGTGCCAGCACCCCCCGGGGGGGTAATCAGCCCCAGCATTTT.

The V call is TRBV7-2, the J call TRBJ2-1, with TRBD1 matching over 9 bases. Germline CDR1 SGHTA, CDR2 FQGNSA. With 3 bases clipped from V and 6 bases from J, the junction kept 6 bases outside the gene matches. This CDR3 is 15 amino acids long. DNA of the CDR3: TGTGCCAGCAGCTTGATGGGACAGGGATTCAATGAGCAGTTCTTC. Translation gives CASSLMGQGFNEQFF.

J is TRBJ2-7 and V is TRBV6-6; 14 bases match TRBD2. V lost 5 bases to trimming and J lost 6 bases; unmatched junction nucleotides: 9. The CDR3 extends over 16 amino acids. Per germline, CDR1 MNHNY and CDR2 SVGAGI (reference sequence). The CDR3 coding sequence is TGTGCCAGCAGTGCCTTGACTAGCGGGAGGGCCTTCGAGCAGTACTTC. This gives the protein CASSALTSGRAFEQYF.

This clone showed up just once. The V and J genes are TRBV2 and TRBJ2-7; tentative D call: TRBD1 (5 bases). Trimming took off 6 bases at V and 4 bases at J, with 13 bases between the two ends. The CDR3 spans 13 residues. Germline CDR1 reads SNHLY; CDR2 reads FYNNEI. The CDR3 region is CASSPDSFYEQYF. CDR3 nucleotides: TGTGCCAGCAGCCCAGACAGTTTTTACGAGCAGTACTTC.

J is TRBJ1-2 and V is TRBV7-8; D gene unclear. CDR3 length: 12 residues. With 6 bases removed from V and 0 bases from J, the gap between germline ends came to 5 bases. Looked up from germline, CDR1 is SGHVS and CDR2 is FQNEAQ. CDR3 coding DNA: TGTGCCAGCAGTCGCGCTAACTATGGCTACACCTTC. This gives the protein CASSRANYGYTF.

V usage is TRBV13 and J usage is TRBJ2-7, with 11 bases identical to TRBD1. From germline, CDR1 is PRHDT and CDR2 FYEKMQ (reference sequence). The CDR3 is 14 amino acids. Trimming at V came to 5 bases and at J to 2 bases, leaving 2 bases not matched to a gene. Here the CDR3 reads CASSRTGGPYEQYF. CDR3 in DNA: TGTGCCAGCAGCCGGACAGGGGGCCCCTACGAGCAGTACTTC.

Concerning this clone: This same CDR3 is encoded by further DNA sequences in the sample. The CDR3 sequence: CASSRDREETQYF. The CDR3 DNA reads as TGTGCCAGCAGTCGGGACAGGGAAGAGACCCAGTACTTC. V is TRBV2 and J is TRBJ2-5; 9 nucleotides align to TRBD1. The V gene's germline CDR1 is SNHLY and CDR2 FYNNEI. CDR3 length: 13 residues. J was trimmed by 3 bases and V by 5 bases; bases with no gene match: 1. The full variable domain, its missing parts supplied by reference TRBV2 and TRBJ2-5, is EPEVTQTPSHQVTQMGQEVILRCVPISNHLYFYWYRQILGQKVEFLVSFYNNEISEKSEIFDDQFSVERPDGSNFTLKIRSTKLEDSAMYFCASSRDREETQYFGPGTRLLVL.

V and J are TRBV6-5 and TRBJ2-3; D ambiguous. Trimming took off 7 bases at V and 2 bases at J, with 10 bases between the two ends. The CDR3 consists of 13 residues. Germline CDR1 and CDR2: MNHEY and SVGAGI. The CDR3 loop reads CASMGMVTDTQYF. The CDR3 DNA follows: TGTGCCAGCATGGGTATGGTCACAGATACGCAGTATTTT.

As DNA, the CDR3 is TGTGCCAGCAGCTTGTCAGGGGGCGAGCAGTACTTC. This codes for CASSLSGGEQYF. The chain recombines TRBV5-4 with TRBJ2-7, with 7 bases fitting TRBD1. Per germline, CDR1 SGHNT and CDR2 YYREEE (reference sequence). The CDR3 contains 12 residues. J gave up 6 bases and V 1 base, and 1 base lay outside the gene matches.

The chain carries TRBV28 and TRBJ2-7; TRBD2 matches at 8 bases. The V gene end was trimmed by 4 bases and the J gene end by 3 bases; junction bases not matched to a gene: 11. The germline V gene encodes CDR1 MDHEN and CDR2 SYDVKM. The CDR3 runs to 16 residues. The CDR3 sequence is CASSSSGGQNGYEQYF. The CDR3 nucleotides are TGTGCCAGCAGTTCGTCGGGGGGGCAAAATGGCTACGAGCAGTACTTC.